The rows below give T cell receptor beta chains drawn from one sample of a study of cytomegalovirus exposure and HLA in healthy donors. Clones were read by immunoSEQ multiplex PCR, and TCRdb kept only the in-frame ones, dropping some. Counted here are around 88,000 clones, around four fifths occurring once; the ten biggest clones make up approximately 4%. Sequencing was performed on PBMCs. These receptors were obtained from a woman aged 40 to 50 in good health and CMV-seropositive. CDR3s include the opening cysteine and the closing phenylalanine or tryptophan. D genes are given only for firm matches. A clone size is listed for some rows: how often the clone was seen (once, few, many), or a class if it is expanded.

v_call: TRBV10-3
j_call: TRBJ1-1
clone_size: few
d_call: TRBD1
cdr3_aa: CATQPGQREAFF
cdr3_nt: TGTGCCACCCAACCGGGACAGCGTGAAGCTTTCTTT

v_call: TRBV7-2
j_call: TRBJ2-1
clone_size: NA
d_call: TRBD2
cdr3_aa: CASSPLTAGVNNEQFF
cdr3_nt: TGTGCCAGCAGCCCTCTTACCGCGGGAGTTAACAATGAGCAGTTCTTC

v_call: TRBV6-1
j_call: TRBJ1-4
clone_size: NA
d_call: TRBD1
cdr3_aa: CASSEYRGTNEKLFF
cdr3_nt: TGTGCCAGCAGTGAGTACAGGGGAACTAATGAAAAACTGTTTTTT

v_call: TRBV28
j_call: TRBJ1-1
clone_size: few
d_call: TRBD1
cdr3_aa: CASGTGSKKAFF
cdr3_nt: TGTGCCAGCGGGACAGGATCTAAAAAAGCTTTCTTT

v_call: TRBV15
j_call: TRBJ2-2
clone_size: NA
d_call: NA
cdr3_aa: CATKAQASENTGELFF
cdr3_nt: TGTGCCACCAAAGCCCAGGCTAGCGAGAACACCGGGGAGCTGTTTTTT

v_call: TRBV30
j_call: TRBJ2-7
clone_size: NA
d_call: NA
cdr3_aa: CAWSGLYEQYF
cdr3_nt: TGTGCCTGGAGCGGTTTGTACGAGCAGTACTTC

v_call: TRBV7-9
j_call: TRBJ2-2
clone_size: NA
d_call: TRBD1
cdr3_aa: CASRSGTVTGELFF
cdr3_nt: TGTGCCAGCAGGTCCGGGACAGTCACCGGGGAGCTGTTTTTT

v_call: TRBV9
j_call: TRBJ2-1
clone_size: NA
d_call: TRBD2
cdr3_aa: CASSAGLAGINEQFF
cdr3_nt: TGTGCCAGCAGCGCGGGACTAGCGGGAATAAATGAGCAGTTCTTC

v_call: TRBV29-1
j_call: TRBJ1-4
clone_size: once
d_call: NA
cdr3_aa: CSVANTGEKLFF
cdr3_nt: TGCAGCGTTGCAAACACGGGGGAAAAACTGTTTTTT

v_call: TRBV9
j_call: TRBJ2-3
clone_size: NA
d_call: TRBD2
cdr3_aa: CASGRSGGPWDTQYF
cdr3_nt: TGTGCCAGCGGAAGGTCGGGAGGGCCATGGGATACGCAGTATTTT

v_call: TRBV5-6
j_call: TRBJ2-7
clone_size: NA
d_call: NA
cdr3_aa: CASSTGGAYEQYF
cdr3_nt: TGTGCCAGCAGCACCGGGGGAGCCTACGAGCAGTACTTC

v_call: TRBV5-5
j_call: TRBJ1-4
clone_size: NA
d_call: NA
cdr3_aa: CASSPGHSNEKLFF
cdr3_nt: TGTGCCAGCAGCCCAGGACACTCCAATGAAAAACTGTTTTTT

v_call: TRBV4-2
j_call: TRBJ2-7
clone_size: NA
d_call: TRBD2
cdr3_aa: CAGSQGVSGETYEQYF
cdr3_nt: TGTGCCGGCAGCCAAGGAGTTAGCGGGGAAACCTACGAGCAGTACTTC

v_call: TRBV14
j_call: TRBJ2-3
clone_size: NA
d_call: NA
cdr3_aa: CASSPGQRQGDTQYF
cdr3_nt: TGTGCCAGCAGCCCAGGACAAAGACAAGGAGATACGCAGTATTTT

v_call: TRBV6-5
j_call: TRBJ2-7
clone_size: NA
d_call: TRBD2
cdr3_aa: CASSTTSGAYYEQYF
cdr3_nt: TGTGCCAGCAGTACAACTAGCGGGGCTTACTACGAGCAGTACTTC

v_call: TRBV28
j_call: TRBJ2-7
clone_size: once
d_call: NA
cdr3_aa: CASLGRPYEQYF
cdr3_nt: TGTGCCAGCTTAGGGAGACCCTACGAGCAGTACTTC

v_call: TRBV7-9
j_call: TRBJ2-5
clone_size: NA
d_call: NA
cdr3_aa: CASSYDRQETQYF
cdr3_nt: TGTGCCAGCAGCTACGACAGACAAGAGACCCAGTACTTC

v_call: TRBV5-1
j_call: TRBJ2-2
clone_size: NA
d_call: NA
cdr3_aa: CASTFSGVLAGELFF
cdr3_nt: TGCGCCAGCACCTTCTCTGGAGTGTTGGCCGGGGAGCTGTTTTTT

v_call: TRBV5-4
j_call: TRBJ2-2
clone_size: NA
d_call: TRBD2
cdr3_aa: CASSLRSGGGTGELFF
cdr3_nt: TGTGCCAGCAGCTTGCGTTCGGGAGGTGGCACCGGGGAGCTGTTTTTT

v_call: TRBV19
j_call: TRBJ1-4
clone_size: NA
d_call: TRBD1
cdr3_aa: CASRKGTETTNEKLFF
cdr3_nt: TGTGCCAGTCGAAAGGGGACAGAGACAACTAATGAAAAACTGTTTTTT